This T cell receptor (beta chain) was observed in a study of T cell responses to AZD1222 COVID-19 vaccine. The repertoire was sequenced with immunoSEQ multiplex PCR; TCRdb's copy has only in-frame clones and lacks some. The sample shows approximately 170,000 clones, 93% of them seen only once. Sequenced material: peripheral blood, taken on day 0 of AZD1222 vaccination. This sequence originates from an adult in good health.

CDR3 DNA: TGCGCCAGCACCCCACTAACAGGTGGGACTAATGAAAAACTGTTTTTT. Translation gives CASTPLTGGTNEKLFF. The chain uses TRBV5-1 and TRBJ1-4, with D perhaps matching TRBD1 (5 bases). The V end lost 6 bases, the J end lost 2 bases, and 17 bases lay between the germline ends. The CDR3 is 16 amino acids. From germline, CDR1 is SGHRS and CDR2 YFSETQ.